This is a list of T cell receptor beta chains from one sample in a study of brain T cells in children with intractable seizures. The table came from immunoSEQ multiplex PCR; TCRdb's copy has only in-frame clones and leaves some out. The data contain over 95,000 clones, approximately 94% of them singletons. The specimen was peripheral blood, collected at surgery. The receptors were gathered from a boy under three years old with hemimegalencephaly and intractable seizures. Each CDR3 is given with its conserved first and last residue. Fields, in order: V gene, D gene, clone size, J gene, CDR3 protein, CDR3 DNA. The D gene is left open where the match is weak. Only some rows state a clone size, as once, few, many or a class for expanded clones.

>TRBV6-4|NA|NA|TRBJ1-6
CASVAVYSPLHF
TGTGCCAGCGTAGCAGTCTATTCACCCCTCCACTTT
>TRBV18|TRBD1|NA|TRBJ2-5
CASSLGTGGQETQYF
TGTGCCAGCTCTCTTGGGACAGGGGGTCAAGAGACCCAGTACTTC
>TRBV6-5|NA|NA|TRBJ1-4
CASSYSTGYEKLFF
TGTGCCAGCAGTTACTCCACAGGGTATGAAAAACTGTTTTTT
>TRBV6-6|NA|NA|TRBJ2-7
CASSYVAVASYEQYF
TGTGCCAGCAGTTACGTGGCGGTAGCCTCCTACGAGCAGTACTTC
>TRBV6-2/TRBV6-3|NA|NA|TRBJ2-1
CASSSSRVLENNEQFF
TGTGCCAGCAGTTCCAGCCGGGTCTTGGAGAACAATGAGCAGTTCTTC
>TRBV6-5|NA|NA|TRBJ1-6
CASSTTNSPLHF
TGTGCCAGCTCTACGACAAATTCACCCCTCCACTTT
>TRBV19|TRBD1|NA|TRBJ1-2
CASSYFSGTGVGYTF
TGTGCCAGTAGTTATTTTTCCGGGACAGGGGTTGGCTACACCTTC
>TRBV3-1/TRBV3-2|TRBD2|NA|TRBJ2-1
CASSQGLAGVGEQFF
TGTGCCAGCAGCCAAGGGCTAGCGGGAGTAGGAGAGCAGTTCTTC
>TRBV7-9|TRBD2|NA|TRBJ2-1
CASSPPTSGYNEQFF
TGTGCCAGCAGCCCCCCCACTAGCGGATACAATGAGCAGTTCTTC
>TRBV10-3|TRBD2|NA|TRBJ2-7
CASMGGGLNVYEQYF
TGTGCCTCCATGGGCGGGGGTCTAAACGTCTACGAGCAGTACTTC
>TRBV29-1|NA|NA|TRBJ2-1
CSVSRPGGSYNEQFF
TGCAGCGTTTCCCGGCCTGGAGGCTCCTACAATGAGCAGTTCTTC
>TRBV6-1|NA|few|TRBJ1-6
CASSEVGGGGSPLHF
TGTGCCAGCAGTGAAGTGGGGGGAGGAGGTTCACCCCTCCACTTT
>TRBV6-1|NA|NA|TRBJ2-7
CASSDNVGYEQYF
TGTGCCAGCAGTGATAATGTCGGCTACGAGCAGTACTTC
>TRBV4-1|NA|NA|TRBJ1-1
CASSQLGRNTEAFF
TGCGCCAGCAGCCAACTGGGCCGAAACACTGAAGCTTTCTTT
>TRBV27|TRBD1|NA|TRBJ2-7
CASSFLTQGYSYEQYF
TGTGCCAGCAGTTTCTTGACACAGGGGTACTCCTACGAGCAGTACTTC
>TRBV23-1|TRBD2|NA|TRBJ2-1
CASSQPSGTRSSNEQFF
TGCGCCAGCAGTCAACCCTCCGGGACTAGGTCCTCCAATGAGCAGTTCTTC
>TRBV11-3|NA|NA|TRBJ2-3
CASSRRDTQYF
TGTGCCAGCAGCCGTCGGGATACGCAGTATTTT
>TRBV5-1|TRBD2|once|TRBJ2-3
CASSLYTSGGGIDTQYF
TGCGCCAGCAGCTTGTACACCAGCGGGGGGGGAATAGATACGCAGTATTTT
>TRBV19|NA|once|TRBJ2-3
CASSIVVPTADTQYF
TGTGCCAGTAGTATAGTGGTCCCCACAGCGGATACGCAGTATTTT
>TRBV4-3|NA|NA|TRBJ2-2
CASSQDTGTLAGELFF
TGCGCCAGCAGCCAAGATACCGGGACCTTGGCCGGGGAGCTGTTTTTT
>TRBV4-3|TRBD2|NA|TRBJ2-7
CASSQMGGRGTSGSSYEQYF
TGCGCCAGCAGCCAAATGGGGGGCAGGGGCACTAGCGGGAGCTCCTACGAGCAGTACTTC
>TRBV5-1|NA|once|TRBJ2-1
CASTYGGSNNEQFF
TGCGCCAGCACCTACGGGGGCTCAAACAATGAGCAGTTCTTC
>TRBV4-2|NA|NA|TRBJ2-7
CASSPDQFSDEQYF
TGTGCCAGCAGCCCGGACCAGTTCTCCGACGAGCAGTACTTC
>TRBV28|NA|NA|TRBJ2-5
CASSSTQETQYF
TGTGCCAGCAGTTCTACCCAAGAGACCCAGTACTTC
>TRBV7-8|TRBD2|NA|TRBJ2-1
CASSLVASGTYNEQFF
TGTGCCAGCAGCTTAGTTGCTAGCGGGACTTACAATGAGCAGTTCTTC
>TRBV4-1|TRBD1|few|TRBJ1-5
CASSQDVVAGGNQPQHF
TGCGCCAGCAGCCAAGACGTAGTAGCAGGGGGTAATCAGCCCCAGCATTTT
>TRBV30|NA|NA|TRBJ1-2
CAWRTWAGDGYTF
TGTGCCTGGAGAACCTGGGCAGGCGATGGCTACACCTTC
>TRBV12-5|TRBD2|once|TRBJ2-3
CASGLTSGRVFSPLHTQYF
TGTGCTAGTGGTTTGACGAGCGGGAGAGTCTTTTCACCCCTCCATACGCAGTATTTT